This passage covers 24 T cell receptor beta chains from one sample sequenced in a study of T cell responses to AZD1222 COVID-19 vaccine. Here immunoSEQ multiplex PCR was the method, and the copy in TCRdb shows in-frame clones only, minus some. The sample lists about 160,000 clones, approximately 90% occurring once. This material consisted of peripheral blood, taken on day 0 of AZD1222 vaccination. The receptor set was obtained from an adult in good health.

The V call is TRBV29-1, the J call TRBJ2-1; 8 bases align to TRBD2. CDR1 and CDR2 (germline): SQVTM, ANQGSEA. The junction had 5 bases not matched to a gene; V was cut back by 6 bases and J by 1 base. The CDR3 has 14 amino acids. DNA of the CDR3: TGCAGCGTCGAACTAGCGGCGTCCTACAATGAGCAGTTCTTC. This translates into CSVELAASYNEQFF.

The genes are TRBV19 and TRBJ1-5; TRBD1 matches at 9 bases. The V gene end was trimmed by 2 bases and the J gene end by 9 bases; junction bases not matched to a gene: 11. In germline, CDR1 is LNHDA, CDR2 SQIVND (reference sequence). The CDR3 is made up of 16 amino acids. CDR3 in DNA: TGTGCCAGTAGTATATCGGGACAGGGCGATGGTGGGCCCCAGCATTTT. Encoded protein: CASSISGQGDGGPQHF.

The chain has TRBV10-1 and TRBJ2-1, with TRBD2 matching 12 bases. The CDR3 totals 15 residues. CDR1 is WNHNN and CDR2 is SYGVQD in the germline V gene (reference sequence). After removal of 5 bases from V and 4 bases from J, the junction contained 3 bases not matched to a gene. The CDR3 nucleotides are TGCGCCAGCAGTCCGACTAGCGGGAGTTACAATGAGCAGTTCTTC. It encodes CASSPTSGSYNEQFF.

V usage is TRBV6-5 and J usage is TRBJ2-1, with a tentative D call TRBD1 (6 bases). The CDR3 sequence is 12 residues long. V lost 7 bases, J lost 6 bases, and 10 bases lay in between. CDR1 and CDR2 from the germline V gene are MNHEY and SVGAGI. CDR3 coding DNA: TGTGCCAGCACCACAGGGAGCAATGAGCAGTTCTTC. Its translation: CASTTGSNEQFF.

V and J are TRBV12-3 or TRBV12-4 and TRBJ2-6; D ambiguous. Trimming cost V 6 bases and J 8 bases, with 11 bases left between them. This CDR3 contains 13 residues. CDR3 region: CASRALMTNVLTF. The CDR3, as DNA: TGTGCCAGCAGGGCGTTAATGACCAACGTCCTGACTTTC.

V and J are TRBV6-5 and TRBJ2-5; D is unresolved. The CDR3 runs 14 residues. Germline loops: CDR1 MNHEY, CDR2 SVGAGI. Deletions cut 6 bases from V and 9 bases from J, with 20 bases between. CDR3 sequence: CASRALGWVEAQYF. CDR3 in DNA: TGTGCCAGCAGGGCATTGGGGTGGGTTGAGGCCCAGTACTTC.

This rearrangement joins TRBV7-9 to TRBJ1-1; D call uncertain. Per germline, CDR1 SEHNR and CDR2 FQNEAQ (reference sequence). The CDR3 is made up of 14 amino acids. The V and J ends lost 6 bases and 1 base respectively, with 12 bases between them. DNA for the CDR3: TGTGCCAGCAGAGTTGCGACGGAGAACACTGAAGCTTTCTTT. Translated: CASRVATENTEAFF. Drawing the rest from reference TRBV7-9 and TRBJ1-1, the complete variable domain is DTGVSQNPRHKITKRGQNVTFRCDPISEHNRLYWYRQTLGQGPEFLTYFQNEAQLEKSRLLSDRFSAERPKGSFSTLEIQRTEQGDSAMYLCASRVATENTEAFFGQGTRLTVV.

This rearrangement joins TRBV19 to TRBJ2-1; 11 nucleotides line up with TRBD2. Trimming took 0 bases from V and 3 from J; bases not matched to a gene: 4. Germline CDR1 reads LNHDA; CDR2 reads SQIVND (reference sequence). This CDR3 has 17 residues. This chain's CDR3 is CASSIDPLAGVYNEQFF. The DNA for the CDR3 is TGTGCCAGTAGTATAGACCCACTAGCGGGAGTCTACAATGAGCAGTTCTTC.

The CDR3, as DNA: TGCAGTGCTAGTCAAACGGCAGGGTGGACCCAGTACTTC. This translates into CSASQTAGWTQYF. The V gene is TRBV20-1, the J gene TRBJ2-5, with D possibly TRBD1 on 5 matching bases. Germline V gene sequence: CDR1 DFQATT, CDR2 SNEGSKA (reference sequence). The germline V and J ends were trimmed by 3 bases and 7 bases, with 15 bases remaining between them. This CDR3 contains 13 residues.

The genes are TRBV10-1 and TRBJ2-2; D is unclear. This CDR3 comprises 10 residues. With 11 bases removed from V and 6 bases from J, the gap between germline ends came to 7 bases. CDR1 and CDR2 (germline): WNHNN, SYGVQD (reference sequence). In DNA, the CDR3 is TGCGCCTGCCGCGCCGGGGAGCTGTTTTTT. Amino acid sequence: CACRAGELFF.

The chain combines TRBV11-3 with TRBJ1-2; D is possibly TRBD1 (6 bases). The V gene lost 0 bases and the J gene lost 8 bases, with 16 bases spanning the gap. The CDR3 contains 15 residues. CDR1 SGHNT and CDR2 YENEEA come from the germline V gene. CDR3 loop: CASSLDRRGPSGYTF. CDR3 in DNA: TGTGCCAGCAGCTTAGATCGACGGGGGCCTTCCGGCTACACCTTC.

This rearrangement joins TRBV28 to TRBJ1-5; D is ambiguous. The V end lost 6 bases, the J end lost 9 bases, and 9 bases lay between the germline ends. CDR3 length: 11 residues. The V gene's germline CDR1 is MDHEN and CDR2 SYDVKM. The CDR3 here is CASSPQGPQHF. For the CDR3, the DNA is TGTGCCAGCAGCCCCCAAGGGCCCCAGCATTTT.

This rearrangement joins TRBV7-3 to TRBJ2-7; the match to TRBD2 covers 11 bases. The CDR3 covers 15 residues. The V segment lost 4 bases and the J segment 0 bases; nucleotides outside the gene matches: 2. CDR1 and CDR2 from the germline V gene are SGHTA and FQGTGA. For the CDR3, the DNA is TGTGCCAGCAGCTCTAGCGGGGGGAGCTCCTACGAGCAGTACTTC. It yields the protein CASSSSGGSSYEQYF.

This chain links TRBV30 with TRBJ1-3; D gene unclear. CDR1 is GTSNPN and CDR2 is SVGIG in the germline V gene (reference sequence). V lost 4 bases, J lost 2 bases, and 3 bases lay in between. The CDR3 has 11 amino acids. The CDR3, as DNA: TGTGCCTGGACTCCTGGAAACACCATATATTTT. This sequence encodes CAWTPGNTIYF.

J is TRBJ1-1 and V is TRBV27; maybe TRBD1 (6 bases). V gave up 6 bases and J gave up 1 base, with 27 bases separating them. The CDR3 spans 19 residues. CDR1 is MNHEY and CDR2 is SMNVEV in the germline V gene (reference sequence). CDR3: CASRPFLQGGGYENTEAFF. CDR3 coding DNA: TGTGCCAGCAGACCTTTCCTACAGGGCGGGGGTTATGAGAACACTGAAGCTTTCTTT.

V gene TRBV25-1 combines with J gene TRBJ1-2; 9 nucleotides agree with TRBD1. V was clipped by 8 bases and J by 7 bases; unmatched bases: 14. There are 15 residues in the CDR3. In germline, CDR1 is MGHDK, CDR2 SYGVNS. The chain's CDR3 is CASATSTGTGFGYTF. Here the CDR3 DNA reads TGTGCCAGCGCAACGTCCACTGGGACAGGGTTTGGCTACACCTTC.

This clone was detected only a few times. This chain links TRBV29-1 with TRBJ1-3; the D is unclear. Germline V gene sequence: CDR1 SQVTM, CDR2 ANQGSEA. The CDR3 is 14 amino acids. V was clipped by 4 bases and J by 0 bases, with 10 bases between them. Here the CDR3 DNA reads TGCAGCGTTGCGACCGTTTACTCTGGAAACACCATATATTTT. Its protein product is CSVATVYSGNTIYF.

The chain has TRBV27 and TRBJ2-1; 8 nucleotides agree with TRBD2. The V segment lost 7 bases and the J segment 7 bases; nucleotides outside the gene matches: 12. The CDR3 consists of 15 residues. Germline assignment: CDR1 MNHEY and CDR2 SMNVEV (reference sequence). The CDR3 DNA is TGTGCCAGCATGGGAGGGGGGACTAGGTGGAATGAGCAGTTCTTC. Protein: CASMGGGTRWNEQFF.

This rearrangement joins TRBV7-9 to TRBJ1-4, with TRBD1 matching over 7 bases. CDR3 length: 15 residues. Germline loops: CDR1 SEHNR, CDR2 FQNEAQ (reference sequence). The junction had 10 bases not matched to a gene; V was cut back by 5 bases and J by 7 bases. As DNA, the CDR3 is TGTGCCAGCAGCCCACTACCGGGACAGCTTGAAAAACTGTTTTTT. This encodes CASSPLPGQLEKLFF.

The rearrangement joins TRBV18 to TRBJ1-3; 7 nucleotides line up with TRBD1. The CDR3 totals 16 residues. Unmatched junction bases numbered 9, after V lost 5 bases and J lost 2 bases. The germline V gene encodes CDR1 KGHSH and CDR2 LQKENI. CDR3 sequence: CASSSDRNGAGNTIYF. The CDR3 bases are TGTGCCAGCTCATCGGACAGGAATGGGGCTGGAAACACCATATATTTT.

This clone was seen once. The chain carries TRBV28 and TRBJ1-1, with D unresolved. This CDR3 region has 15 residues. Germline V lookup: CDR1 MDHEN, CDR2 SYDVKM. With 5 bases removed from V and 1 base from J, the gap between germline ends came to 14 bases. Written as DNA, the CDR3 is TGTGCCAGCAGTCCGGCGGCGGCTGGGAACACTGAAGCTTTCTTT. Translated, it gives CASSPAAAGNTEAFF.

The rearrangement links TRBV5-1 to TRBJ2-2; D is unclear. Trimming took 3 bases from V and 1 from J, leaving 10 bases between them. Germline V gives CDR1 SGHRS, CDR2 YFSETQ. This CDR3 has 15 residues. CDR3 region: CASSSVGRNTGELFF. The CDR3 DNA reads TGCGCCAGCAGCTCGGTCGGGCGGAACACCGGGGAGCTGTTTTTT.

In DNA, the CDR3 is TGTGCCAGCAGTTTAACCTACAGCCCCAATGAGCAGTTCTTC. This sequence encodes CASSLTYSPNEQFF. The chain carries TRBV27 and TRBJ2-1; D not resolved. Looked up from germline, CDR1 is MNHEY and CDR2 is SMNVEV (reference sequence). CDR3 length equals 14 residues. The V and J ends lost 2 bases and 6 bases respectively, with 11 bases between them.

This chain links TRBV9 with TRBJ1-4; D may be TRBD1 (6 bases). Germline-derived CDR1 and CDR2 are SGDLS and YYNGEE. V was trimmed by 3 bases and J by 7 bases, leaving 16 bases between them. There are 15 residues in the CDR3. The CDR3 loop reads CASSAWGGSGEKLFF. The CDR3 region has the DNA TGTGCCAGCAGCGCGTGGGGGGGCTCTGGTGAAAAACTGTTTTTT. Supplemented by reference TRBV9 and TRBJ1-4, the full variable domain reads DSGVTQTPKHLITATGQRVTLRCSPRSGDLSVYWYQQSLDQGLQFLIQYYNGEERAKGNILERFSAQQFPDLHSELNLSSLELGDSALYFCASSAWGGSGEKLFFGSGTQLSVL.